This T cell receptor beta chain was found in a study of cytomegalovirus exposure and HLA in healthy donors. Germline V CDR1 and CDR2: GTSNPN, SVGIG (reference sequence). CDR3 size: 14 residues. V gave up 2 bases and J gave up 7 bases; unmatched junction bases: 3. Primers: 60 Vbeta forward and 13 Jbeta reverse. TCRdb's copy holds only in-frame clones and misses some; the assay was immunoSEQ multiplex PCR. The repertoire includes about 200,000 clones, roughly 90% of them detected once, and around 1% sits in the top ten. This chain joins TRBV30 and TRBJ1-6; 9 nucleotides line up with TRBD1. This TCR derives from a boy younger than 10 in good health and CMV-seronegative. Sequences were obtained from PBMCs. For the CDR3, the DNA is TGTGCCTGGAGTTCCGGGACAGGGAATTCACCCCTCCACTTT. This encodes CAWSSGTGNSPLHF.